This TCR beta chain was sequenced for a study of cytotoxic CD8 clonotypes in ibrutinib-treated CLL. Study-level information: Results showed some 24 partial and 2 complete responses; following median about 68 months, around 14 remained remitted, approximately twelve advanced.

Germline-derived CDR1 and CDR2 are SGHRS and YFSETQ. The CDR3 has 13 amino acids. Trimming removed 7 bases at V and 3 bases at J, with 12 bases between. Whole-study findings and limits: Age-matched healthy donor levels were exceeded by baseline clonality, which tracked circulating CD8+ T-cell counts. A rise in clonality was seen at ibrutinib response, and a fall back toward baseline was seen at progression.

On this clone: The target antigen is unknown.

Data came from immunoSEQ multiplex PCR; TCRdb stores just in-frame clones and leaves some out. This sample has some 200,000 clones, with about 75% found just once. The source material was PBMCs, sampled after 12 months of ibrutinib treatment. The chain has TRBV5-1 and TRBJ2-3; possibly TRBD2 for D (5 bases). This TCR derives from a human donor with chronic lymphocytic leukemia. The CDR3 DNA follows: TGCGCCAGCGGCTCGGGAACTACAGATACGCAGTATTTT. Translating it yields CASGSGTTDTQYF.